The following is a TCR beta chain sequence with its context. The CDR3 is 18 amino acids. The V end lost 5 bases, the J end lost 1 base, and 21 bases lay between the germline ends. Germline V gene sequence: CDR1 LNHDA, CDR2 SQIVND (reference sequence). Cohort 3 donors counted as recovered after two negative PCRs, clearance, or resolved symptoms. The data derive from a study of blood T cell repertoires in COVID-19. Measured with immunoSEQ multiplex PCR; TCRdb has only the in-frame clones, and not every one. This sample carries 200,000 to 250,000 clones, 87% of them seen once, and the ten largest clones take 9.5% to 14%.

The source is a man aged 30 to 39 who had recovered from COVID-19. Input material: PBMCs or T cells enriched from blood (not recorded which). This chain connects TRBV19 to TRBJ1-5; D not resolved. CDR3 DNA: TGTGCCAGTAGTTTGCGGAACAGCCCCTCGGGGAGCAATCAGCCCCAGCATTTT. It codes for CASSLRNSPSGSNQPQHF.